One and the same sample provided the 3 T cell receptor beta chains below, sequenced in a study of radiation and T cells in renal cell carcinoma. Some clones are missing from TCRdb's copy, which holds only in-frame ones; the method was immunoSEQ multiplex PCR. The sample has 150,000 or so clones; around 89% are singletons. Time point specified: baseline pretreatment blood. Specified treatment: 15 Gy SBRT to primary tumor, nephrectomy 4 weeks later. The sample was blood, taken from a patient whose treatment included radiotherapy and nephrectomy. Receptor source: a woman aged 70-85 years with renal cell carcinoma.

The rearrangement uses TRBV7-2 and TRBJ1-5; unclear D gene. Trimming took off 1 base at V and 1 base at J, with 11 bases between the two ends. CDR3 size: 16 residues. Germline CDR1 is SGHTA and CDR2 is FQGNSA. CDR3 residues: CASSLVAFQSNQPQHF. Here the CDR3 DNA reads TGTGCCAGCAGCTTAGTCGCTTTCCAGAGCAATCAGCCCCAGCATTTT.

The V gene is TRBV5-4, the J gene TRBJ1-4; D unclear. V lost 0 bases and J lost 8, with 11 bases in between. This CDR3 has 14 residues. CDR1 is SGHNT, CDR2 YYREEE, per germline (reference sequence). The CDR3 protein is CASSLGGMREKLFF. DNA for the CDR3: TGTGCCAGCAGCTTGGGGGGAATGCGAGAAAAACTGTTTTTT.

The CDR3 nucleotides read TGTGCCAGCAGTTACTCTTGGACAGATTATAATTCACCCCTCCACTTT. It translates to CASSYSWTDYNSPLHF. The chain is built from TRBV6-5 and TRBJ1-6, with D possibly matching TRBD1 (6 bases). V lost 0 bases and J lost 4, with 10 bases in between. The CDR3 loop spans 16 amino acids. In germline, CDR1 is MNHEY, CDR2 SVGAGI.